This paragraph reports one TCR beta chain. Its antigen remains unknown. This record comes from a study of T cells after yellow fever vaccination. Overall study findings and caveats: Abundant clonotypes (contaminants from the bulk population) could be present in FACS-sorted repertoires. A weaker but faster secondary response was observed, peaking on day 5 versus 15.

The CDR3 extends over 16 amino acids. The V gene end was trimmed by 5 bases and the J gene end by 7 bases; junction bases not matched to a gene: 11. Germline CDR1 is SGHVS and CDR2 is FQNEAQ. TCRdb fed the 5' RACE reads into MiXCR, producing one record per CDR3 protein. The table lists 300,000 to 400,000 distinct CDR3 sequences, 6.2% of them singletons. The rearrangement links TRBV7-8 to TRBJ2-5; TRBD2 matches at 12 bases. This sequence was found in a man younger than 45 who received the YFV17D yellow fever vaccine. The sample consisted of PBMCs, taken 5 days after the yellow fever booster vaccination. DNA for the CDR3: TGTGCCAGCAGCCCGGGACTAGCGGGCGCCAAGGGGACCCAGTACTTC. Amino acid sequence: CASSPGLAGAKGTQYF.